The text below deals with one T cell receptor (beta chain). TCRbeta library preparation incorporated unique molecular identifiers. TCRdb re-called the PCR reads with MiXCR, one entry per CDR3 protein. The top ten hold more than 2% of the sample, which has hundreds of thousands of distinct CDR3 sequences, about 30% seen once. The data originate from a study of T-cell reconstitution after alpha-beta-depleted transplantation in children. Germline lookup yields CDR1 ENHRY and CDR2 SYGVKD. The CDR3 length is 14 residues. Trimming pared 6 bases from V and 0 bases from J, leaving 12 bases between. The receptor was derived from a human donor who donated a stem cell graft to a child with aplastic anemia. The starting material was PBMCs from the stem cell graft donor, obtained from the stem cell graft. V usage is TRBV10-3 and J usage is TRBJ2-7, with D possibly being TRBD2 (6 bases). CDR3: CAIRGGTSSYEQYF. CDR3 nucleotides: TGTGCCATCAGGGGAGGAACGAGCTCCTACGAGCAGTACTTC.